A single sample gave rise to the 6 T cell receptor beta chains below, sequenced in a study of T cell repertoires in cytomegalovirus infection. MiXCR was run by TCRdb on the reads, yielding one entry per CDR3 protein. This sample carries about 140,000 distinct CDR3 sequences, under 8% of them seen once, and the ten largest clones take about a sixth. Sample: PBMCs. These receptors all stem from a human donor in good health (CMV status not recorded). Some clones in this sample may be carry-over from other donors' samples.

The V call is TRBV28, the J call TRBJ2-3; TRBD1 matches at 8 bases. This CDR3 spans 18 amino acids. The trim removed 5 bases at V and 3 bases at J, leaving 16 bases unmatched. Germline V gene sequence: CDR1 MDHEN, CDR2 SYDVKM. CDR3 region: CASSGRRTGRVMTDTQYF. For the CDR3, the DNA is TGTGCCAGCAGTGGGAGAAGGACAGGGCGGGTCATGACAGATACGCAGTATTTT.

Ten or more counts support this clonotype. The CDR3 here is CASNPMSSGNTIYF. The DNA of the CDR3 is TGTGCCAGCAATCCCATGAGCTCTGGAAACACCATATATTTT. V usage is TRBV28 and J usage is TRBJ1-3; D unclear. The V end was cut by 7 bases, the J end by 0 bases, with 10 bases between. Germline values: CDR1 MDHEN, CDR2 SYDVKM. This CDR3 region has 14 residues.

Many counts were recorded for this clonotype. V usage is TRBV7-2 and J usage is TRBJ2-2, with D unclear. Germline lookup yields CDR1 SGHTA and CDR2 FQGNSA. The length of the CDR3 is 14 residues. Trimming removed 2 bases from V and 7 bases from J, with 11 bases in between. CDR3 protein: CASSLMGYGGELFF. The CDR3 DNA follows: TGTGCCAGCAGCTTAATGGGGTACGGCGGGGAGCTGTTTTTT. Full variable domain (remainder filled in from reference TRBV7-2 and TRBJ2-2): GAGVSQSPSNKVTEKGKDVELRCDPISGHTALYWYRQSLGQGLEFLIYFQGNSAPDKSGLPSDRFSAERTGGSVSTLTIQRTQQEDSAVYLCASSLMGYGGELFFGEGSRLTVL.

In this sample, this clonotype turned up many times. The rearrangement links TRBV5-5 to TRBJ2-6, with 7 bases aligning to TRBD1. The V gene's germline CDR1 is SGHKS and CDR2 YYEKEE (reference sequence). The CDR3 has 18 amino acids. With V trimmed by 2 bases and J by 0 bases, 8 bases remained unmatched. In DNA, the CDR3 is TGTGCCAGCAGCTTTACCGGGACAGAGATCTCTGGGGCCAACGTCCTGACTTTC. This translates into CASSFTGTEISGANVLTF.

There are many counts of this clonotype. The CDR3 spells CSASGQERNIQYF. The CDR3 nucleotides are TGCAGTGCTTCGGGACAGGAGAGAAACATTCAGTACTTC. The chain uses TRBV20-1 and TRBJ2-4; the match to TRBD1 covers 8 bases. CDR1 DFQATT and CDR2 SNEGSKA come from the germline V gene (reference sequence). The CDR3 extends over 13 amino acids. J was trimmed by 6 bases and V by 5 bases; bases with no gene match: 6.

Ten or more counts support this clonotype. This rearrangement joins TRBV7-2 to TRBJ1-1; D might be TRBD1 (5 bases). The CDR3 sequence is 15 residues long. The V gene's germline CDR1 is SGHTA and CDR2 FQGNSA. V shed 3 bases and J shed 5 bases, with 16 bases lying between them. The CDR3 protein is CASSFYPAGGTEAFF. The CDR3 DNA is TGTGCCAGCAGCTTTTACCCCGCTGGGGGTACTGAAGCTTTCTTT.